This paragraph covers one T cell receptor beta chain sequence. This entry comes from a study of blood T cell repertoires in COVID-19. Some clones are missing from TCRdb's copy, which holds only in-frame ones; the method was immunoSEQ multiplex PCR. The data contain about 220,000 clones, around 82% of them singletons. V shed 0 bases and J shed 0 bases, with 9 bases lying between them. The CDR3 totals 16 residues. In germline, CDR1 is SGHTS, CDR2 YDEGEE. This TCR came from an older woman with acute or convalescent COVID-19. The gene calls are TRBV5-8 and TRBJ2-2; TRBD1 is a possible D gene (6 bases). Sequencing was done on a sample of peripheral blood. The chain's CDR3 is CASSLARGTNTGELFF. The CDR3, as DNA: TGTGCCAGCAGCTTGGCCAGGGGAACGAACACCGGGGAGCTGTTTTTT.